This T cell receptor (beta chain) originates from a study of OX40 agonist ivuxolimab in advanced cancers. Study overall: Therapy given before enrollment (anti-PD-1, anti-PD-L1 or anti-CTLA-4) was allowed, and 40% to 45% had some.

General study results and limits: At 0.1 to 3.0 mg/kg and by week 6, CD4+ and CD8+ T cells in the blood had expanded clonally. Antigen specificity was not determined for the expanded peripheral T cells.

The cohort excluded patients with autoimmune disease history or systemic immunosuppression. This CDR3 contains 15 residues. Clones were sequenced by immunoSEQ multiplex PCR, and TCRdb holds only the in-frame ones, with some missing. Here the sample spans tens of thousands of clones, 81% being singletons. Of note for this clone: The antigen is unknown.

The chain employs TRBV12-1 and TRBJ2-1; no check of the table's D call, TRBD2, against the DNA was made. TRBV12-1 is given as a pseudogene. This sequence was found in an adult with an advanced solid tumor such as melanoma, head and neck, liver or kidney cancer. Sequencing used CD4+ or CD8+ T cells sorted from blood, obtained in a trial of the OX40 agonist ivuxolimab. CDR3 DNA sequence: TGTGCCAGCAGCTTTGGACTATCCCCCTACAATGAGCAGTTCTTC. It translates to CASSFGLSPYNEQFF.